This T cell receptor (beta chain) is drawn from a study of response to subunit inactivated influenza vaccine. Findings and caveats of the study: Every seasonal influenza vaccination brings in few new T cells, the authors suggested.

TCRdb used MiXCR to reprocess the RT-PCR reads, holding one entry per CDR3 protein. The sample includes over 750,000 distinct CDR3 sequences, over 20% of them seen just once. This clonotype was counted between two and nine times. As yet, its antigen is unknown. The clonotype originates from a man aged 45 to 65 who received an inactivated influenza vaccine. This material consisted of PBMCs from blood, taken 4 to 6 days after vaccination.

The CDR3 DNA is TGTGCCAGCAACGCGCAGGGGCGAAGAAACATTCAGTACTTC. It codes for CASNAQGRRNIQYF. V and J are TRBV6-2 or TRBV6-3 and TRBJ2-4; D may be TRBD1 (6 bases). The V gene's germline CDR1 is MNHEY and CDR2 SVGEGT. V dropped 7 bases and J dropped 6 bases, with 16 bases sitting between them. The CDR3 has 14 residues.